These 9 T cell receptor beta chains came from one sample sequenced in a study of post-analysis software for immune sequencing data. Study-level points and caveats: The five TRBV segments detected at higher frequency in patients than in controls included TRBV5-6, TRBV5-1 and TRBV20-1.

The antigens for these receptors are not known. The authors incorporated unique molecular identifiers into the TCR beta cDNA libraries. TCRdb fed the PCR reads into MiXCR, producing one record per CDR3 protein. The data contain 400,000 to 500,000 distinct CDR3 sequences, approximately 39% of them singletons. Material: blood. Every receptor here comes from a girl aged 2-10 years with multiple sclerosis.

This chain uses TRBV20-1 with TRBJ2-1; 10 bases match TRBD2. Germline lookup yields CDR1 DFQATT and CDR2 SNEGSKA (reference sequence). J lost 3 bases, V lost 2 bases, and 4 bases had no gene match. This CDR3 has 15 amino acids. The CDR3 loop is CSARLAGGIYNEQFF. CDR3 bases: TGCAGTGCTAGATTAGCGGGGGGAATCTACAATGAGCAGTTCTTC.

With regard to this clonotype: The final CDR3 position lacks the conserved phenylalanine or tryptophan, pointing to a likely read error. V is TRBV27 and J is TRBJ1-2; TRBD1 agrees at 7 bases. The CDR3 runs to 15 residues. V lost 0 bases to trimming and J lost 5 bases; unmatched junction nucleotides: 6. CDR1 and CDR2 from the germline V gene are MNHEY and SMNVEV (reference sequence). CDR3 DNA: TGTGCCAGCAGTTTATCGGGACAGTTCCGATATGGCTACACCATC. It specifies CASSLSGQFRYGYTI.

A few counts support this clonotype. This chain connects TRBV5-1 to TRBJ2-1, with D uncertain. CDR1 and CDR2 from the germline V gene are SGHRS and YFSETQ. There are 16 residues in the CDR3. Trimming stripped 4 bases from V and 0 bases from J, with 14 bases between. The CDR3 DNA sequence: TGCGCCAGCAGCCAACGGAAGGGCTTCTCCTACAATGAGCAGTTCTTC. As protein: CASSQRKGFSYNEQFF.

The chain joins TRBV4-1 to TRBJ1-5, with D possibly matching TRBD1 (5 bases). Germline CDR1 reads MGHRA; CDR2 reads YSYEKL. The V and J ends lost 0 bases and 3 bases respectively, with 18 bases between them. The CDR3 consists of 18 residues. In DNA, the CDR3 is TGCGCCAGCAGCCAAGATGGACCGGACACCCCGAACAATCAGCCCCAGCATTTT. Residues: CASSQDGPDTPNNQPQHF.

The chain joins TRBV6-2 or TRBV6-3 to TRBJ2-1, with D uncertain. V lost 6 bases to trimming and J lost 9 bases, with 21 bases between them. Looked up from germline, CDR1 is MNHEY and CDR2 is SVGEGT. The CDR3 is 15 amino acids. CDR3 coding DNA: TGTGCCAGCAGACGGTTGACTCTACGGGCTAGTGAGCAGTTCTTC. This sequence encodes CASRRLTLRASEQFF.

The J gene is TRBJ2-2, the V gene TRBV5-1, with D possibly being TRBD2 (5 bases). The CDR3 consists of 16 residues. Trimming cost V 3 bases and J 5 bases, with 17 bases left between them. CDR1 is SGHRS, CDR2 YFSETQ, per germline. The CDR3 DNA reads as TGCGCCAGCAGCTGGGGAGCAGGCTTTACTACCGGGGAGCTGTTTTTT. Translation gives CASSWGAGFTTGELFF.

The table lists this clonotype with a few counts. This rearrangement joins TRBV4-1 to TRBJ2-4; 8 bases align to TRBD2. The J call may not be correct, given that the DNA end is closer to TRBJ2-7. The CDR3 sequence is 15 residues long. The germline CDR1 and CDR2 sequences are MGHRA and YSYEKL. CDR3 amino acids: CASSQDTSGLYEQYF. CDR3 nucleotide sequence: TGCGCCAGCAGCCAAGATACTAGCGGACTCTACGAGCAGTACTTC.

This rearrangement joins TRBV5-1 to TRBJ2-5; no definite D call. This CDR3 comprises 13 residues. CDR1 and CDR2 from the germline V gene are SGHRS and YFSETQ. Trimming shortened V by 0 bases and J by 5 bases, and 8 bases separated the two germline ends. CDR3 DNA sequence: TGCGCCAGCAGCTTGGACAAAAGGGAGACCCAGTACTTC. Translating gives CASSLDKRETQYF.

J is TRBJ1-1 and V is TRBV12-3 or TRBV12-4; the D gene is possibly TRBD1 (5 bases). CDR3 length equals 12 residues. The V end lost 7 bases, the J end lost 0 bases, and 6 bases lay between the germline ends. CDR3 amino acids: CASKGLNTEAFF. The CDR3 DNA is TGTGCCAGCAAGGGGTTGAACACTGAAGCTTTCTTT.